The 19 T cell receptor beta chains reported below all come from one sample, sequenced in a study of cytomegalovirus exposure and HLA in healthy donors. Vbeta (60) and Jbeta (13) primers were used in the PCR. Method: immunoSEQ multiplex PCR; TCRdb's copy keeps in-frame clones and lacks some. This sample's table has approximately 130,000 clones. Material: PBMCs. All receptors come from a woman aged 55-70 years in good health and CMV-seronegative.

CDR3 sequence (DNA): TGTGCCAGCAGTGAATACGGGCAGCGGGAGCTTTACGAGCAGTACTTC. Its protein product is CASSEYGQRELYEQYF. The V gene is TRBV25-1, the J gene TRBJ2-7; 8 bases are a match to TRBD2. V lost 0 bases, J lost 4 bases, and 8 bases stayed unmatched. The length of the CDR3 is 16 residues. Germline assignment: CDR1 MGHDK and CDR2 SYGVNS.

The chain joins TRBV12-5 to TRBJ2-2, with 8 bases fitting TRBD1. This CDR3 contains 15 residues. Germline V CDR1 and CDR2: LGHNT, FRNRAP. V trimming: 6 bases; J trimming: 4 bases; junction bases outside the gene matches: 7. The CDR3 sequence: CASGLTGAGTGELFF. The CDR3 DNA is TGTGCTAGTGGGCTGACAGGGGCCGGCACCGGGGAGCTGTTTTTT. The full variable domain, rest sourced from reference TRBV12-5 and TRBJ2-2, is DARVTQTPRHKVTEMGQEVTMRCQPILGHNTVFWYRQTMMQGLELLAYFRNRAPLDDSGMPKDRFSAEMPDATLATLKIQPSEPRDSAVYFCASGLTGAGTGELFFGEGSRLTVL.

J is TRBJ2-1 and V is TRBV4-2; the match to TRBD1 covers 7 bases. Germline CDR1 LGHNA, CDR2 YNFKEQ. V dropped 0 bases and J dropped 8; count of bases not matched to a gene: 4. The CDR3 totals 14 residues. The CDR3 reads CASSQERQGYEQFF. The DNA of the CDR3 is TGTGCCAGCAGCCAAGAGCGACAGGGTTATGAGCAGTTCTTC.

The chain is built from TRBV5-6 and TRBJ1-5, with D possibly matching TRBD1 (5 bases). Germline CDR1 is SGHDT and CDR2 is YYEEEE. The CDR3 covers 14 residues. Trimming pared 6 bases from V and 4 bases from J, leaving 14 bases between. The CDR3 here is CASTLGAGNQPQHF. CDR3 coding DNA: TGTGCCAGCACTCTTGGGGCGGGGAATCAGCCCCAGCATTTT. The full variable domain, with the rest looked up from reference TRBV5-6 and TRBJ1-5, is DAGVTQSPTHLIKTRGQQVTLRCSPKSGHDTVSWYQQALGQGPQFIFQYYEEEERQRGNFPDRFSGHQFPNYSSELNVNALLLGDSALYLCASTLGAGNQPQHFGDGTRLSIL.

The chain uses TRBV4-2 and TRBJ2-2, with 7 bases fitting TRBD1. CDR3 length: 17 amino acids. The germline V gene encodes CDR1 LGHNA and CDR2 YNFKEQ. J gave up 6 bases and V 4 bases, and 14 bases lay outside the gene matches. Here the CDR3 reads CASSPGQAMVMAGELFF. CDR3 coding DNA: TGTGCCAGCAGCCCCGGACAGGCGATGGTTATGGCCGGGGAGCTGTTTTTT.

The genes are TRBV6-5 and TRBJ1-1; 7 bases match TRBD1. The germline gives CDR1 MNHEY, CDR2 SVGAGI. This CDR3 spans 14 amino acids. Trimming at V came to 5 bases and at J to 3 bases, leaving 6 bases not matched to a gene. The CDR3 DNA is TGTGCCAGCAGTAAAAGGCAGGGGGACACTGAAGCTTTCTTT. Its translation is CASSKRQGDTEAFF.

The V gene is TRBV19, the J gene TRBJ1-6; D is unclear. The CDR3 spans 16 residues. The V and J ends lost 3 bases and 8 bases respectively, with 17 bases between them. CDR1 is LNHDA and CDR2 is SQIVND in the germline V gene (reference sequence). The CDR3 region is CASSITSGNYDSPLHF. The CDR3 region has the DNA TGTGCCAGTAGTATCACCTCCGGGAACTACGATTCACCCCTCCACTTT.

J is TRBJ2-1 and V is TRBV5-1, with TRBD1 identical over 8 bases. The CDR3 extends over 15 amino acids. From germline, CDR1 is SGHRS and CDR2 YFSETQ. J gave up 0 bases and V 4 bases, and 3 bases lay outside the gene matches. CDR3 residues: CASSPGGSSYNEQFF. CDR3 coding DNA: TGCGCCAGCAGCCCAGGGGGCAGCTCCTACAATGAGCAGTTCTTC.

CDR3 coding DNA: TGTGCCAGCAGCTTCCCCGGCTCCTACAATGAGCAGTTCTTC. The encoded protein is CASSFPGSYNEQFF. V is TRBV7-3 and J is TRBJ2-1; D unresolved. CDR3 size: 14 residues. Germline values: CDR1 SGHTA, CDR2 FQGTGA. The V end lost 3 bases, the J end lost 0 bases, and 6 bases lay between the germline ends.

A note on this clone: Additional DNA sequences in this sample encode the identical CDR3. The genes are TRBV9 and TRBJ1-4; D is perhaps TRBD1 (5 bases). The V gene's germline CDR1 is SGDLS and CDR2 YYNGEE. Trimming removed 0 bases at V and 0 bases at J, with 6 bases between. This CDR3 has 15 amino acids. In DNA form, the CDR3 reads TGTGCCAGCAGCGTAGGACAGACAACTAATGAAAAACTGTTTTTT. Encoded protein: CASSVGQTTNEKLFF.

The gene calls are TRBV5-1 and TRBJ2-3; 7 bases align to TRBD2. Germline V gives CDR1 SGHRS, CDR2 YFSETQ. This CDR3 has 17 residues. V shed 2 bases, J shed 1 base, and the junction held 10 bases outside the gene matches. The CDR3 region is CASSFPDRGVGTDTQYF. CDR3 nucleotide sequence: TGCGCCAGCAGCTTTCCGGACCGGGGGGTGGGCACAGATACGCAGTATTTT.

This chain connects TRBV4-1 to TRBJ1-1; D ambiguous. The CDR3 is made up of 13 amino acids. V lost 0 bases to trimming and J lost 11 bases, with 13 bases between them. CDR1 is MGHRA, CDR2 YSYEKL, per germline. The CDR3 reads CASSQDRAGRAFF. CDR3 in DNA: TGCGCCAGCAGCCAAGATAGGGCGGGGAGGGCTTTCTTT.

V and J are TRBV9 and TRBJ2-1, with 8 bases that match TRBD2. This CDR3 contains 19 residues. Trimming cost V 3 bases and J 4 bases; bases outside gene matches: 18. Per the germline V gene, CDR1 is SGDLS and CDR2 is YYNGEE. The CDR3 coding sequence is TGTGCCAGCAGCGCCAACCCTCTCCCTATAGCGGGATCTTACAATGAGCAGTTCTTC. Translated, it gives CASSANPLPIAGSYNEQFF.

V is TRBV9 and J is TRBJ2-5; 13 positions agree with TRBD2. The CDR3 totals 18 residues. CDR1 and CDR2 (germline): SGDLS, YYNGEE. V lost 0 bases and J lost 5; bases outside the gene matches: 10. The CDR3 protein is CASSVGATSGRARETQYF. DNA for the CDR3: TGTGCCAGCAGCGTAGGGGCAACTAGCGGGAGGGCCAGGGAGACCCAGTACTTC.

As regards this clone: One end of the junction fails to match germline, which may point to a read error. The chain recombines TRBV7-7 with TRBJ2-5; the D gene is possibly TRBD1 (5 bases). Germline CDR1 is SSHAT and CDR2 is FNYEAQ (reference sequence). CDR3 length equals 15 residues. Here the CDR3 DNA reads TGTGCTAGCAGCTTAGGGGCAGCCGACCAAGAGACCCAGTACTTC. This encodes CASSLGAADQETQYF.

The gene calls are TRBV7-2 and TRBJ1-6; D is perhaps TRBD1 (6 bases). The CDR3 covers 17 residues. V lost 4 bases and J lost 0, with 13 bases in between. Germline V CDR1 and CDR2: SGHTA, FQGNSA. As DNA, the CDR3 is TGTGCCAGCAGCTCCGCGGGGGCAAGCTCCTATAATTCACCCCTCCACTTT. Its protein is CASSSAGASSYNSPLHF.

V is TRBV5-1 and J is TRBJ2-7; 9 nucleotides align to TRBD1. CDR3 length: 14 amino acids. The V gene end was trimmed by 4 bases and the J gene end by 4 bases; junction bases not matched to a gene: 6. Germline V gene sequence: CDR1 SGHRS, CDR2 YFSETQ. CDR3 residues: CASSPQGAEYEQYF. CDR3 DNA sequence: TGCGCCAGCAGCCCACAGGGGGCGGAGTACGAGCAGTACTTC.

This chain joins TRBV9 and TRBJ2-2; D perhaps matches TRBD2 (7 bases). From germline, CDR1 is SGDLS and CDR2 YYNGEE. The CDR3 runs 15 residues. The V end lost 3 bases, the J end lost 7 bases, and 16 bases lay between the germline ends. The CDR3 sequence: CASSGEGGIGGELFF. The CDR3 region has the DNA TGTGCCAGCAGCGGGGAGGGGGGTATTGGCGGGGAGCTGTTTTTT.

The CDR3 nucleotides are TGTGCCAGCAGGTCACAGGGCCGTGGCTACACCTTC. Translating gives CASRSQGRGYTF. The J gene is TRBJ1-2, the V gene TRBV28; the D gene is possibly TRBD1 (6 bases). The CDR3 consists of 12 residues. The V and J ends lost 6 bases and 7 bases respectively, with 12 bases between them. From germline, CDR1 is MDHEN and CDR2 SYDVKM.